This TCR beta chain appears in the sequencing data of a study of shared clonotypes between healthy human individuals. Study observations and caveats: Collection of samples was limited to blood; tissue repertoires likely differ. Represented genetic and exposure-history diversity was restricted by having few donors.

This CDR3 is 14 amino acids long. The germline CDR1 and CDR2 sequences are SNHLY and FYNNEI. V was shortened by 4 bases and J by 3 bases, with 10 bases between the two germline ends. Remarks on this clone: Its antigen is still unknown.

Authors' analysis steps: Filtering of immunoSEQ junctional sequences could not match full-length read filtering. Generated by immunoSEQ multiplex PCR, the TCRdb table keeps only in-frame clones and is missing some. That table supplies the V and J calls and clone size; D and trimming were determined from the DNA. The sample consists of around 1,100,000 clones, around 77% of them appearing once. The V and J genes are TRBV2 and TRBJ2-1; no clear D. This sequence originates from a man younger than 35 in good health. Some clones in this sample may be carry-over from other donors' samples. Material for sequencing was memory CD4+ T cells from PBMCs. This sample's subset: CD45RA-negative fraction. CDR3 nucleotides: TGTGCCAGCAGTGGGGTGGAAGTCTACAATGAGCAGTTCTTC. Protein sequence: CASSGVEVYNEQFF.